This TCR beta chain was sequenced in a study of OX40 agonist ivuxolimab in advanced cancers. Study background: Patients were dosed with the agonistic anti-OX40 (CD134) antibody ivuxolimab.

The table came from immunoSEQ multiplex PCR; TCRdb's copy has only in-frame clones and leaves some out. The sample yields some 20,000 clones, around three quarters seen once. Overall study findings and caveats: There was clonal expansion of CD4+ and CD8+ blood T cells by week 6 at 0.1 to 3.0 mg/kg.

Germline assignment: CDR1 GTSNPN and CDR2 SVGIG (reference sequence). The ends lost 1 base at V and 7 bases at J; junction bases unmatched: 7. The CDR3 extends over 14 amino acids. This clone was detected a few times. Its cognate antigen is unknown. At cycle 4 day 1, cycle 7 day 1, and baseline, blood was sampled. The material sequenced was CD4+ or CD8+ T cells sorted from blood, taken in a trial of the OX40 agonist ivuxolimab. The clonotype comes from an adult with an advanced solid tumor such as melanoma, head and neck, liver or kidney cancer. This chain joins TRBV30 and TRBJ1-5; 7 bases align to TRBD1. CDR3 protein: CAWSARQGGQPQHF. CDR3 in DNA: TGTGCCTGGAGTGCCCGACAGGGTGGGCAGCCCCAGCATTTT. The whole variable domain, filled in from reference TRBV30 and TRBJ1-5, reads SQTIHQWPATLVQPVGSPLSLECTVEGTSNPNLYWYRQAAGRGLQLLFYSVGIGQISSEVPQNLSASRPQDRQFILSSKKLLLSDSGFYLCAWSARQGGQPQHFGDGTRLSIL.